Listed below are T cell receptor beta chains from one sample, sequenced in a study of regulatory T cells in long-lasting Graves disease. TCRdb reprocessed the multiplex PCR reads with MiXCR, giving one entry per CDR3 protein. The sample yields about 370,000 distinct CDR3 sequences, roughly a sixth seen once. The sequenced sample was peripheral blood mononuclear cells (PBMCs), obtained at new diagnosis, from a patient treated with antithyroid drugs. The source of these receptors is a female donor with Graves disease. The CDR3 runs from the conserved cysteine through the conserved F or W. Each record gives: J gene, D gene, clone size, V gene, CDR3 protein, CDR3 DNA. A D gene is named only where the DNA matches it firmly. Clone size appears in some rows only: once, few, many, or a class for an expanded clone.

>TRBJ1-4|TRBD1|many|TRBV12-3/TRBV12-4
CASSGTGRGEKLFF
TGTGCCAGCAGTGGGACAGGGCGCGGTGAAAAACTGTTTTTT
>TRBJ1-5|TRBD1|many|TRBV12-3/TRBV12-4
CASSLEGTAQPQHF
TGTGCCAGCAGTTTAGAGGGGACAGCTCAGCCCCAGCATTTT
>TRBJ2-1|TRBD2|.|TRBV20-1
CSAQREAIYNEQFF
TGCAGTGCTCAGCGGGAGGCCATATACAATGAGCAGTTCTTC
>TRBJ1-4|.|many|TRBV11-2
CASSPLTFSLNEKLFF
TGTGCCAGCAGCCCCCTGACATTTTCCCTAAATGAAAAACTGTTTTTT
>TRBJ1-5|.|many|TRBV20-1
CSASLRWDQPQHF
TGCAGTGCTAGTCTGAGGTGGGATCAGCCCCAGCATTTT
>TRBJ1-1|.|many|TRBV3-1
CASSQDFAANTEAFF
TGTGCCAGCAGCCAAGATTTCGCCGCTAACACTGAAGCTTTCTTT
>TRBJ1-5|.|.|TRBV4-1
CASSSWHKDSNQPQHF
TGCGCCAGCAGCTCGTGGCACAAAGATAGCAATCAGCCCCAGCATTTT
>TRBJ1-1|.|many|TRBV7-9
CASSFGMGRDTEAFF
TGTGCCAGCAGCTTCGGTATGGGCAGGGACACTGAAGCTTTCTTT
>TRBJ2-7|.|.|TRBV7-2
CASSLAGGVEQYF
TGTGCCAGCAGCTTAGCGGGAGGTGTTGAGCAGTACTTC
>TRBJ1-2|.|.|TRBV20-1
CSARDSVDYGYTF
TGCAGTGCTAGAGACAGTGTGGACTATGGCTACACCTTC
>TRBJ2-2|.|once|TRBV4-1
CASSQKGSWSLSWENTGELFF
TGCGCCAGCAGCCAAAAGGGTTCGTGGTCCCTCAGTTGGGAAAACACCGGGGAGCTGTTTTTT
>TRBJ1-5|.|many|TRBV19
CASSGRPSGQPQHF
TGTGCCAGTAGTGGACGTCCATCCGGCCAGCCCCAGCATTTT
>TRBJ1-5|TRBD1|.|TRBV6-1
CASRLDRDSNQPQHF
TGTGCCAGCAGGCTGGACAGGGATAGCAATCAGCCCCAGCATTTT
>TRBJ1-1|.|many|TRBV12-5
CASGLAVQQGLNTEAFF
TGTGCTAGTGGTTTGGCCGTCCAGCAGGGGTTGAACACTGAAGCTTTCTTT
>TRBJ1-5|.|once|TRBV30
CAWNPALNQPQHF
TGTGCCTGGAATCCAGCGTTAAATCAGCCCCAGCATTTT
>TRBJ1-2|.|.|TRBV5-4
CASSLSGANNYGYTF
TGTGCCAGCAGCTTAAGCGGGGCCAATAACTATGGCTACACCTTC
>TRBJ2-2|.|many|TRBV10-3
CAISESTAGTGELFF
TGTGCCATCAGTGAGTCGACTGCAGGGACCGGGGAGCTGTTTTTT
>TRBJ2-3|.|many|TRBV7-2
CASSFGGVADTQYF
TGTGCCAGCAGCTTCGGCGGGGTTGCAGATACGCAGTATTTT
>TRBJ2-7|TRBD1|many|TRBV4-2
CASSRDSDPYEQYF
TGTGCCAGCAGCCGGGACAGCGATCCCTACGAGCAGTACTTC
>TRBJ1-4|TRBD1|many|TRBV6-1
CASSPGTGEIEEKLFF
TGTGCCAGCAGTCCAGGGACAGGGGAAATCGAGGAAAAACTGTTTTTT
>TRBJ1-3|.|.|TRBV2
CASREGAGNTIYF
TGTGCCAGCAGGGAGGGTGCTGGAAACACCATATATTTT
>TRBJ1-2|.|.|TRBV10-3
CAISDTGAVSYGYTF
TGTGCCATCAGTGATACGGGGGCCGTGAGCTATGGCTACACCTTC
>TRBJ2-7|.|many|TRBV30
CAWSWAYEQYF
TGTGCCTGGAGTTGGGCATACGAGCAGTACTTC
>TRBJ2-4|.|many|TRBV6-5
CASSYPGQAIRAKNIQYF
TGTGCCAGCAGTTACCCGGGACAAGCCATTCGAGCCAAAAACATTCAGTACTTC
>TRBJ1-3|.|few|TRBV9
CASSVVGAGELGGNTIYF
TGTGCCAGCAGCGTAGTTGGGGCAGGGGAATTAGGAGGAAACACCATATATTTT
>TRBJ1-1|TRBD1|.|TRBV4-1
CASSLSTGGNTEAFF
TGCGCCAGCAGCCTATCTACAGGGGGCAACACTGAAGCTTTCTTT
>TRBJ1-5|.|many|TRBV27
CASSSAGQGRNQPQHF
TGTGCCAGCAGTTCCGCCGGGCAGGGGCGTAATCAGCCCCAGCATTTT
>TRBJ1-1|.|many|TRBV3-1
CASSQDWANTEAFF
TGTGCCAGCAGCCAAGATTGGGCGAACACTGAAGCTTTCTTT
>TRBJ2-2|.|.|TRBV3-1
CASSLTAKTGTGELFF
TGTGCCAGCAGCTTGACAGCTAAAACGGGAACCGGGGAGCTGTTTTTT
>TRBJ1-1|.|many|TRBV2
CASSTSPEAFF
TGTGCCAGCAGTACCAGCCCTGAAGCTTTCTTT
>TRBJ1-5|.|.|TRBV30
CAWDVGGLNQPQHF
TGTGCCTGGGACGTAGGAGGGCTGAATCAGCCCCAGCATTTT
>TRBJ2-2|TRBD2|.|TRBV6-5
CASSYSERELVTGELFF
TGTGCCAGCAGTTATTCTGAGCGGGAGTTAGTAACCGGGGAGCTGTTTTTT
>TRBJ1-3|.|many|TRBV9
CASGDGPISGNTIYF
TGTGCCAGCGGTGATGGCCCCATTTCCGGAAACACCATATATTTT
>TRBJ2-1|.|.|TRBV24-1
CATSDIVRGPYNEQFF
TGTGCCACCAGTGATATTGTCAGAGGGCCCTACAATGAGCAGTTCTTC
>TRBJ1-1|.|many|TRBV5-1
CASSPRTEGGTEAFF
TGCGCCAGCAGCCCACGTACAGAAGGCGGCACTGAAGCTTTCTTT
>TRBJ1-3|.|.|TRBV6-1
CASSRRGSGNTIYF
TGTGCCAGCAGTCGTAGGGGCTCTGGAAACACCATATATTTT
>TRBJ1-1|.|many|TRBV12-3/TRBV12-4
CASSNRGADPEAFF
TGTGCCAGCAGTAACCGCGGGGCTGACCCTGAAGCTTTCTTT
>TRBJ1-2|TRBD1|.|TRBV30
CAWSSTRTGYNYGYTF
TGTGCCTGGAGTTCAACGAGGACAGGTTATAACTATGGCTACACCTTC
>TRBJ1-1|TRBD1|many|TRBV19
CASSIRGQGNTEAFF
TGTGCCAGTAGTATACGGGGACAGGGGAACACTGAAGCTTTCTTT
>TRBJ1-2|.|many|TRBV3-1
CASGQRRYGYTF
TGTGCCAGCGGCCAACGGAGGTACGGCTACACCTTC
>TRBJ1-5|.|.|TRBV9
CASSGWTVSNQPQHF
TGTGCCAGCAGCGGATGGACAGTTAGCAATCAGCCCCAGCATTTT
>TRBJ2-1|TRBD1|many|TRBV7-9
CASRGQGRNNEQFF
TGTGCCAGCCGGGGACAGGGGAGGAACAATGAGCAGTTCTTC
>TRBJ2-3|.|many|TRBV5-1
CASSNTGRPTDTQYF
TGTGCCAGCAGCAATACGGGGAGGCCCACAGATACGCAGTATTTT
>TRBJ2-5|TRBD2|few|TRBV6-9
CASSYLAGRGAGETQYF
TGTGCCAGCAGTTACTTAGCAGGGAGGGGCGCGGGAGAGACCCAGTACTTC
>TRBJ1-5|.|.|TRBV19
CASSRRDLSVSPQHF
TGTGCCAGTAGTAGGCGGGATCTTTCGGTGTCGCCCCAGCATTTT
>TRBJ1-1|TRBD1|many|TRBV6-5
CASSYGYRGGDTEAFF
TGTGCCAGCAGTTACGGATACAGGGGAGGGGACACTGAAGCTTTCTTT
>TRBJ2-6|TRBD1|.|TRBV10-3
CAIRLTGGQGSGANVLTF
TGTGCCATCAGACTGACAGGGGGCCAAGGCTCTGGGGCCAACGTCCTGACTTTC
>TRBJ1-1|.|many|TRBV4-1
CASSQRQGRRGNTEAFF
TGCGCCAGCAGCCAGCGCCAGGGTAGAAGGGGGAACACTGAAGCTTTCTTT
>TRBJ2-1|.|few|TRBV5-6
CASSLEVSPYNEQFF
TGTGCCAGCAGCTTGGAAGTCAGCCCCTACAATGAGCAGTTCTTC
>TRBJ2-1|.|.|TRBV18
CASSRERWNEQFF
TGTGCCAGCTCACGCGAACGGTGGAATGAGCAGTTCTTC
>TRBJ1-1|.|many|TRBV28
CASSPRTALNTEAFF
TGTGCCAGCAGCCCCCGGACAGCATTGAACACTGAAGCTTTCTTT
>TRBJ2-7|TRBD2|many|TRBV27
CASSPSGSWYEQYF
TGTGCCAGCAGTCCTAGCGGGAGTTGGTACGAGCAGTACTTC
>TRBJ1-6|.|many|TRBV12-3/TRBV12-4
CASSPIALDSPLHF
TGTGCCAGCAGTCCGATCGCGCTGGATTCACCCCTCCACTTT
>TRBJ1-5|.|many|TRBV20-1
CSARDPAGWGNQPQHF
TGCAGTGCTAGAGATCCTGCAGGGTGGGGCAATCAGCCCCAGCATTTT
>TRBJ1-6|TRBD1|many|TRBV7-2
CASSPGQDDSPLHF
TGTGCCAGCAGCCCGGGACAGGACGATTCACCCCTCCACTTT